These 2 T cell receptor beta chains were sequenced from one sample in a study of blood T cell repertoires in COVID-19 (dated by TCRdb to 2018 to 2021). The library was made by the immunoSEQ multiplex PCR assay. Sourced from immuneACCESS, this table was stored by TCRdb with only in-frame sequences that have V and J called. A share of the clones is absent; for the studies checked, an unresolved V gene accounts for under half, and the remainder has no known explanation. The sample contains fewer than 150,000 clones, 65% to 90% of them found a single time. Together, the top ten hold around 2.9% of the sample. Sequencing was performed on peripheral blood. The receptors were gathered from a man in his forties or fifties with acute or convalescent COVID-19.

This clone was observed a single time. The rearrangement links TRBV6-5 to TRBJ2-1; 11 positions agree with TRBD1. The CDR3 spans 15 residues. The V segment lost 4 bases and the J segment 10 bases; nucleotides outside the gene matches: 9. The germline CDR1 and CDR2 sequences are MNHEY and SVGAGI. The CDR3 region is CASSSPGQGVGEQFF. The CDR3 DNA reads as TGTGCCAGCAGTTCCCCGGGACAGGGGGTCGGGGAGCAGTTCTTC.

A remark on this clone: At the DNA level, this CDR3 is encoded by other sequences in the same sample as well. The V call is TRBV20-1, the J call TRBJ2-1; D is unclear. V lost 3 bases and J 7 bases, leaving 4 bases between the germline ends. The V gene's germline CDR1 is DFQATT and CDR2 SNEGSKA (reference sequence). The CDR3 sequence is 10 residues long. The CDR3 loop is CSASRNEQFF. As DNA, the CDR3 is TGCAGTGCTAGCAGGAATGAGCAGTTCTTC.